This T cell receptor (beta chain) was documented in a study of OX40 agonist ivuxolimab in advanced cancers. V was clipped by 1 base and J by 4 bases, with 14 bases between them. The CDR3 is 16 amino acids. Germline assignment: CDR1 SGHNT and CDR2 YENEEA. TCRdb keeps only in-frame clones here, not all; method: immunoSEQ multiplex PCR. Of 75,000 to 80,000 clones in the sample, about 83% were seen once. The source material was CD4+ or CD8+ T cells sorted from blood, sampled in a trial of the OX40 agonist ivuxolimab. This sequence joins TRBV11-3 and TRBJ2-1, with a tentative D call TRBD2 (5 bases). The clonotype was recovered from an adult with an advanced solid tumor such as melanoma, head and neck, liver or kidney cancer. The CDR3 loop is CASSLVPGNGYNEQFF. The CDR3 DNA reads TGTGCCAGCAGCTTAGTCCCGGGGAATGGGTACAATGAGCAGTTCTTC.